Following are 16 T cell receptor beta chains from one sample sequenced in a study of OX40 agonist ivuxolimab in advanced cancers. This table comes from immunoSEQ multiplex PCR, and its TCRdb copy is limited to in-frame clones, with some not included. The sample records tens of thousands of clones, about nine tenths being singletons. The sequences come from CD4+ or CD8+ T cells sorted from blood, collected in a trial of the OX40 agonist ivuxolimab. The origin of the receptors is an adult with an advanced solid tumor such as melanoma, head and neck, liver or kidney cancer.

The CDR3 DNA reads as TGTGCCAGCAGGTCCGTACGGGGCACAGATACGCAGTATTTT. Amino acid sequence: CASRSVRGTDTQYF. The chain combines TRBV5-6 with TRBJ2-3; D not resolved. Germline values: CDR1 SGHDT, CDR2 YYEEEE. Trimming cost V 5 bases and J 1 base, with 11 bases left between them. This CDR3 contains 14 residues.

The genes are TRBV5-4 and TRBJ2-3; weak D call: TRBD2 (6 bases). V was pared by 4 bases and J by 5 bases, with 14 bases between. The germline V gene encodes CDR1 SGHNT and CDR2 YYREEE (reference sequence). The CDR3 loop spans 14 amino acids. The CDR3 is CASSRAGARDTQYF. The CDR3 DNA sequence: TGTGCCAGCAGCCGAGCGGGCGCCAGAGATACGCAGTATTTT.

V usage is TRBV15 and J usage is TRBJ2-1; 12 nucleotides match TRBD2. Germline-derived CDR1 and CDR2 are LNHNV and YYDKDF (reference sequence). The V segment lost 2 bases and the J segment 5 bases; nucleotides outside the gene matches: 4. The CDR3 has 16 amino acids. The CDR3: CATSRPTSGRHNEQFF. The CDR3 nucleotides read TGTGCCACCAGCAGACCGACTAGCGGGAGACACAATGAGCAGTTCTTC.

This chain uses TRBV19 with TRBJ2-2; D possibly corresponds to TRBD2 (6 bases). The CDR3 extends over 16 amino acids. Germline loops: CDR1 LNHDA, CDR2 SQIVND (reference sequence). Between the trimmed V and J ends, which lost 4 bases and 6 bases, there was a span of 18 bases. CDR3 loop: CASSNRELRLAGELFF. The CDR3 coding sequence is TGTGCCAGTAGTAACCGGGAGCTCAGGTTGGCCGGGGAGCTGTTTTTT.

The chain is built from TRBV5-1 and TRBJ2-7; the D is unclear. V was pared by 4 bases and J by 7 bases, with 18 bases between. This CDR3 has 14 residues. CDR1 is SGHRS and CDR2 is YFSETQ in the germline V gene. The CDR3 bases are TGCGCCAGCAGCCCCCTACAGAATTACGTGGAGCAGTACTTC. Amino acid sequence: CASSPLQNYVEQYF.

The table lists this clone with a count of one. This same CDR3 is encoded by further DNA sequences in the sample. The V call is TRBV29-1, the J call TRBJ2-6; D possibly corresponds to TRBD2 (7 bases). The CDR3 has 16 residues. Germline CDR1 is SQVTM and CDR2 is ANQGSEA. Between the trimmed V and J ends, which lost 4 bases and 4 bases, there was a span of 17 bases. CDR3 nucleotides: TGCAGCGTTGCTCGGGACCGGGGGGCGGGGGCCAACGTCCTGACTTTC. Protein sequence: CSVARDRGAGANVLTF.

The chain recombines TRBV27 with TRBJ2-7; tentatively, D is TRBD2 (6 bases). CDR3 length: 15 residues. Germline values: CDR1 MNHEY, CDR2 SMNVEV (reference sequence). V shed 2 bases and J shed 4 bases, with 15 bases lying between them. The CDR3 region has the DNA TGTGCCAGCAGTTTAGCTATAGCGGTGGAATACGAGCAGTACTTC. Its translation: CASSLAIAVEYEQYF.

V is TRBV18 and J is TRBJ1-1; 9 bases fit TRBD1. The CDR3 runs to 16 residues. Trimming cost V 3 bases and J 4 bases; bases outside gene matches: 9. The germline V gene has CDR1 KGHSH and CDR2 LQKENI. CDR3 nucleotide sequence: TGTGCCAGCTCACCGGAAACAGGGGGCGCGATCACTGAAGCTTTCTTT. Translation: CASSPETGGAITEAFF.

V and J are TRBV27 and TRBJ2-2, with TRBD2 identical over 7 bases. V shed 5 bases, J shed 1 base, and the junction held 4 bases outside the gene matches. This CDR3 is built from 15 residues. The germline gives CDR1 MNHEY, CDR2 SMNVEV (reference sequence). The CDR3 spells CASSQRGGNTGELFF. The CDR3 nucleotides read TGTGCCAGCAGTCAGCGGGGAGGGAACACCGGGGAGCTGTTTTTT.

V gene TRBV18 combines with J gene TRBJ2-2, with TRBD1 matching 9 bases. V gave up 5 bases and J gave up 10 bases; unmatched junction bases: 11. Germline V CDR1 and CDR2: KGHSH, LQKENI. The length of the CDR3 is 15 residues. The CDR3 sequence: CASSSNPGQGEELFF. The CDR3 DNA sequence: TGTGCCAGCTCATCGAATCCGGGACAGGGAGAGGAGCTGTTTTTT.

The rearrangement joins TRBV5-4 to TRBJ1-2; D unresolved. V lost 0 bases, J lost 8 bases, and 14 bases lay in between. The CDR3 is 14 residues long. CDR1 is SGHNT, CDR2 YYREEE, per germline (reference sequence). CDR3 nucleotide sequence: TGTGCCAGCAGCTTGGAGACCAGCTTCGGAGGCTACACCTTC. Translated, it gives CASSLETSFGGYTF.

This clone occurred once. The CDR3 sequence: CASSEQQGFFHTF. The CDR3 nucleotides are TGTGCCAGCAGTGAACAACAGGGGTTCTTCCACACCTTC. The chain recombines TRBV2 with TRBJ1-2, with TRBD1 matching 7 bases. The CDR3 covers 13 residues. V trimming: 2 bases; J trimming: 12 bases; junction bases outside the gene matches: 9. Germline lookup yields CDR1 SNHLY and CDR2 FYNNEI.

This clone has just one count. This chain joins TRBV5-4 and TRBJ1-2; D not resolved. Germline V gene data show CDR1 as SGHNT and CDR2 as YYREEE (reference sequence). The CDR3 contains 13 residues. V lost 4 bases and J lost 2, with 9 bases in between. CDR3 loop: CASSRGINYGYTF. The CDR3 DNA reads TGTGCCAGCAGCCGTGGTATAAACTATGGCTACACCTTC.

The chain joins TRBV5-6 to TRBJ2-3; tentative D call: TRBD2 (5 bases). Germline V lookup: CDR1 SGHDT, CDR2 YYEEEE. Trimming shortened V by 0 bases and J by 1 base, and 12 bases separated the two germline ends. The CDR3 is 16 amino acids. CDR3 sequence reads: CASSLGSGRGTDTQYF. The CDR3 DNA follows: TGTGCCAGCAGCTTGGGGAGTGGGAGAGGCACAGATACGCAGTATTTT.

J is TRBJ2-1 and V is TRBV7-7; D is perhaps TRBD1 or TRBD2 (6 bases each). Germline V gene sequence: CDR1 SSHAT, CDR2 FNYEAQ (reference sequence). CDR3 length: 15 residues. V was clipped by 5 bases and J by 8 bases, with 19 bases between them. CDR3 region: CASSILGGRADEQFF. The CDR3 coding sequence is TGTGCCAGCAGCATCCTGGGGGGCAGGGCGGATGAGCAGTTCTTC.

This rearrangement joins TRBV4-1 to TRBJ1-5; D ambiguous. There are 14 residues in the CDR3. Trimming pared 4 bases from V and 2 bases from J, leaving 9 bases between. Germline CDR1 reads MGHRA; CDR2 reads YSYEKL. DNA of the CDR3: TGCGCCAGCAGCCCTTATGGGGGCAATCAGCCCCAGCATTTT. This sequence encodes CASSPYGGNQPQHF.